This T cell receptor beta chain was identified during a study of blood T cells in healthy people across ages. Overall study findings and caveats: Whereas aged donors had fewer naive CD4+ cells, long-lived donors had more of them and higher diversity.

A sample-barcoded 5' primer and a J-beta primer mix were used in a second PCR of roughly 6 to 11 cycles. Carrying 12 random nucleotides, a template-switch adaptor labeled each individual cDNA molecule. One entry per CDR3 protein, called by TCRdb with MiXCR from the 5' RACE reads. Here the sample spans about 1.5 million distinct CDR3 sequences, 35% to 45% being singletons. This CDR3 has 17 residues. The V gene lost 4 bases and the J gene lost 4 bases, with 25 bases spanning the gap. CDR1 and CDR2 (germline): DFQATT, SNEGSKA (reference sequence). As to this clonotype: Its antigen is unknown.

The source material was blood. The sequence derives from a woman between 18 and 29 years old in good health. The J gene is TRBJ1-2, the V gene TRBV20-1; the D is unclear. Here the CDR3 reads CSAKLFSERATPYGYTF. Here the CDR3 DNA reads TGCAGTGCTAAGTTATTCTCGGAACGAGCAACCCCCTATGGCTACACCTTC.